This T cell receptor (beta chain) was identified in a study of identical twins. General study points: Among out-of-frame alpha sequences shared by twins, low generation probability occurred in excess. Out-of-frame beta sequences exhibited a weaker degree of excess twin sharing.

Healthy Caucasians were all of the donors. Germline V gives CDR1 SGHAT, CDR2 FQDESV (reference sequence). This CDR3 is built from 17 residues. The V and J ends lost 5 bases and 3 bases respectively, with 22 bases between them. Of note for this clonotype: Its antigen remains unknown.

Template switching, a step in the protocol, added a universal primer site, and cDNA carried unique molecular identifiers. TCRdb independently ran MiXCR on the 5' RACE reads; one entry per CDR3 protein. Of around 470,000 distinct CDR3 sequences in the sample, approximately 15% were seen once. This sample also appeared in a second study, on yellow fever vaccine responses in identical twins.

The rearrangement links TRBV11-1 to TRBJ1-1; weak D call: TRBD1 (5 bases). The sequence was obtained from a woman younger than 30 in good health. The sample consisted of CD4+ T cells sorted from blood. The CDR3 loop is CASSRGDNSRADTEAFF. Here the CDR3 DNA reads TGTGCCAGCAGCCGAGGGGATAACAGTAGAGCGGACACTGAAGCTTTCTTT.